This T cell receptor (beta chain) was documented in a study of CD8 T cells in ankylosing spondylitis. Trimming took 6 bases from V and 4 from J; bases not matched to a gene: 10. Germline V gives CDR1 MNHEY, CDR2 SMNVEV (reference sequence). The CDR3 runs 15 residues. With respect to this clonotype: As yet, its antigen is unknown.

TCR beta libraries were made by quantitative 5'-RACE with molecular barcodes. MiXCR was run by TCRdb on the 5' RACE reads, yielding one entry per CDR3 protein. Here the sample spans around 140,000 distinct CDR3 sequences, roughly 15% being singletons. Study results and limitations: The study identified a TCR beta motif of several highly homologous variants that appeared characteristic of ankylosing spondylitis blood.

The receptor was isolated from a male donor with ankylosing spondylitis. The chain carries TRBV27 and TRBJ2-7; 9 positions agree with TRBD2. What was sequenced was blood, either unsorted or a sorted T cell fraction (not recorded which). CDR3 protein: CASSFLGGRAYEQYF. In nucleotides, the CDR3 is TGTGCCAGCAGCTTCTTGGGCGGGAGGGCTTACGAGCAGTACTTC.